Listed here are 11 T cell receptor beta chains from one sample, sequenced in a study of OX40 agonist ivuxolimab in advanced cancers. Generated by immunoSEQ multiplex PCR, the TCRdb table keeps only in-frame clones and is missing some. The top ten clones hold 10% of a sample with around 45,000 clones, approximately 80% of them seen once. This sample comprised CD4+ or CD8+ T cells sorted from blood, obtained in a trial of the OX40 agonist ivuxolimab. These receptors were obtained from an adult with an advanced solid tumor such as melanoma, head and neck, liver or kidney cancer.

V is TRBV7-3 and J is TRBJ2-1; D might be TRBD2 (5 bases). V was pared by 5 bases and J by 3 bases, with 8 bases between. Germline V lookup: CDR1 SGHTA, CDR2 FQGTGA. The CDR3 contains 13 residues. This chain's CDR3 is CASSQTNYNEQFF. Written as DNA, the CDR3 is TGTGCCAGCAGCCAGACTAACTACAATGAGCAGTTCTTC.

The rearrangement uses TRBV27 and TRBJ2-1, with 8 bases fitting TRBD2. Per the germline V gene, CDR1 is MNHEY and CDR2 is SMNVEV (reference sequence). V trimming: 10 bases; J trimming: 5 bases; junction bases outside the gene matches: 16. CDR3 size: 16 residues. The CDR3 bases are TGTGCCACCATGGGGCGGGAGGCTCTCCTAGACAATGAGCAGTTCTTC. Encoded protein: CATMGREALLDNEQFF.

V usage is TRBV23-1 and J usage is TRBJ1-5; D remains ambiguous. TRBV23-1 is marked as an open reading frame, function uncertain. V was trimmed by 3 bases and J by 0 bases, leaving 15 bases between them. This CDR3 spans 17 amino acids. CDR3 sequence (DNA): TGCGCCAGCAGTCAGCCCCGCGCCGACTATAGCAATCAGCCCCAGCATTTT. Translated, it gives CASSQPRADYSNQPQHF.

The chain links TRBV6-6 to TRBJ1-5; a possible D gene is TRBD1 (5 bases). V shed 0 bases and J shed 0 bases, with 9 bases lying between them. The CDR3 spans 16 residues. Per germline, CDR1 MNHNY and CDR2 SVGAGI (reference sequence). The CDR3 DNA follows: TGTGCCAGCAGTTACTCAGGGGCTTCTAGCAATCAGCCCCAGCATTTT. Translated: CASSYSGASSNQPQHF.

The chain uses TRBV6-4 and TRBJ2-1; 11 bases are shared with TRBD1. Germline V lookup: CDR1 MRHNA, CDR2 SNTAGT. V trimming: 6 bases; J trimming: 9 bases; junction bases outside the gene matches: 7. This CDR3 comprises 14 residues. CDR3 loop: CASSGQGATGEQFF. In DNA, the CDR3 is TGTGCCAGCAGCGGACAGGGGGCGACGGGTGAGCAGTTCTTC.

The chain uses TRBV2 and TRBJ1-2; TRBD1 might be the D (5 bases). V lost 6 bases and J 0 bases, leaving 14 bases between the germline ends. CDR1 and CDR2 from the germline V gene are SNHLY and FYNNEI. CDR3 length equals 15 residues. The CDR3 DNA follows: TGTGCCAGCAGGGGGAGGGGCCCTCCTAACTATGGCTACACCTTC. This gives the protein CASRGRGPPNYGYTF.

The gene calls are TRBV19 and TRBJ1-2; D may be TRBD1 (5 bases). Germline V gene lookup returns CDR1 LNHDA and CDR2 SQIVND (reference sequence). The CDR3 spans 13 residues. V lost 6 bases to trimming and J lost 0 bases, with 8 bases between them. The CDR3 bases are TGTGCCAGTAGGAGGGGCGCTAACTATGGCTACACCTTC. It encodes CASRRGANYGYTF.

This rearrangement joins TRBV7-2 to TRBJ2-5, with a weak D call TRBD2 (6 bases). CDR3 length equals 15 residues. Germline V gene data show CDR1 as SGHTA and CDR2 as FQGNSA. Trimming pared 1 base from V and 9 bases from J, leaving 18 bases between. CDR3 residues: CASSLDSGSMKAQYF. Here the CDR3 DNA reads TGTGCCAGCAGCTTAGATAGCGGCTCCATGAAGGCCCAGTACTTC.

The genes are TRBV6-5 and TRBJ1-1; D call uncertain. This CDR3 comprises 14 residues. V dropped 6 bases and J dropped 5 bases, with 16 bases sitting between them. Germline V lookup: CDR1 MNHEY, CDR2 SVGAGI. Written as DNA, the CDR3 is TGTGCCAGCAGACCAGCAGGCCAAGGGACTGAAGCTTTCTTT. Translated: CASRPAGQGTEAFF.

The chain uses TRBV7-8 and TRBJ1-1; D might be TRBD1 (5 bases). The V gene's germline CDR1 is SGHVS and CDR2 FQNEAQ. CDR3 length: 17 residues. With 0 bases removed from V and 5 bases from J, the gap between germline ends came to 19 bases. In DNA, the CDR3 is TGTGCCAGCAGCTTAGCATCAAGGACCCTCGGGGGAACTGAAGCTTTCTTT. It specifies CASSLASRTLGGTEAFF.

V is TRBV18 and J is TRBJ2-7, with 9 nucleotides matching TRBD2. Losses at the gene ends were 0 bases for V and 5 bases for J; bases not matched to a gene: 2. CDR1 is KGHSH, CDR2 LQKENI, per germline. The CDR3 contains 14 residues. CDR3 loop: CASSPPSGSHEQYF. In DNA, the CDR3 is TGTGCCAGCTCACCACCTAGCGGGAGCCACGAGCAGTACTTC.